The TCR beta chain under discussion was sequenced for a study of cytomegalovirus exposure and HLA in healthy donors (dated by TCRdb to about 2017). With regard to the full study: An earlier analysis of approximately 640 of the donors reported 250 to 350 Gb of sequence data and some 120 million unique TCR beta sequences from roughly 180 million T cells. An early release covering about 600 HLA-typed donors comprised about 310 gigabases of sequencing data and 65 million to 100 million unique TCR sequences. Of the approximately 370 genotyped donors, 65% to 90% were placed in the genetic ancestry cluster associated with self-reported Caucasian donors. The study aimed to test whether cataloging public T cell receptors could reveal signatures of past pathogen exposure. Using immunosequencing, the study profiled T cell repertoires from 640 or so subjects and related those repertoires to cytomegalovirus serostatus. Along with the approximately 600-subject first cohort, a separate validation cohort of around 110 different subjects was used. High-throughput TCR immunosequencing, statistical association of individual TCRs with disease status, and machine learning were combined to predict cytomegalovirus infection status. To study patterns of TCR occurrence, a later analysis re-analyzed previously published TCR beta repertoires from more than 550 donors and added high-resolution HLA genotyping. Rather than drawing on any new phenotypic data, the later analysis identified candidate immune exposures from TCR beta sequences and the way those sequences occurred across donors. An earlier analysis of around 580 of the donors used high-throughput TCR beta sequencing to judge whether each TCR beta V gene segment behaved as functional or pseudogenic. Alongside the repertoire data, information on donor age, sex, ethnicity and CMV serostatus was compiled. A later genetic analysis used genome-wide SNP genotypes for about 65% of the 666 donors, treating that subset as a discovery cohort. Every repertoire in the discovery cohort had been generated on one and the same sequencing platform. Class I and class II HLA loci were covered by the typing at four-digit resolution. Typing coverage differed by locus: A, B, C, DRB1 and DQB1 were typed in roughly 629-630 donors, DQA1 in about 500, DPA1 in 600 to 610, and DPB1 in 450 to 480. About five DR-DQ haplotypes were handled as single units for association and clustering, since linkage in the cohort was strong. On average, about 200,000 unique TCR beta nucleotide sequences were sequenced per donor among a few hundred genotyped donors of the cohort, with 15% to 20% of those sequences being non-productive. Results the study describes overall, beyond this receptor: The only immune exposure information available for the cohort was CMV serostatus. Strong co-occurrence of HLA alleles, especially DR and DQ, made assigning TCR associations to individual alleles difficult. A cluster of highly shared sequence variants was judged likely to represent a technical artifact of the sequencing pipeline. Compared with the roughly 600-donor mean, donors in an Asian-associated ancestry cluster had fewer N-insertions in productive TCRs, according to a later genetic analysis. This cohort had only TCR beta chains sequenced, and the lack of alpha or paired-chain data limited which features could be detected. Several of the top co-occurrence clusters appeared to be linked to parvovirus B19, influenza, CMV and Epstein-Barr virus, according to a later analysis. Specific HLA alleles were associated with about 17,000 TCR beta sequences at a false discovery rate of 0.05 in a later analysis. HLA typing was unavailable for some donors at each locus, so association tests used only the typed subset. A further reported finding was that TCR beta sequences accurately predicted the HLA-A and HLA-B alleles for most subjects in the first cohort. Most TCR sequences were observed very rarely across donors, whereas some public TCRs were present in many individuals. In a later analysis, HLA-associated TCR beta chains were found to be more clonally expanded and to have lower generation probabilities than equally common non-associated chains. It was suggested by the authors that the approach could potentially be generalized to other disease states and immunological phenotypes. The classifier was reported to diagnose cytomegalovirus status with high specificity and sensitivity in both the original cohort and the validation cohort. A later analysis found that TCR association rates varied across HLA loci, with DRB1 alleles showing the most associated TCRs and HLA-C alleles the fewest. Over 15 rarely observed V segments, including chromosome 9 orphons, were excluded from the earlier analysis of just under 600 of the donors because counts were too low. Correlated functional status among segregating V segments might be attributable to linkage disequilibrium, but an unknown experimental factor could not be ruled out. In the study, about 150 TCR beta chains were listed as associated with cytomegalovirus. An association between a missense DCLRE1C variant and V-gene and J-gene trimming of TCR beta chains was found in a later genetic analysis and replicated in an independent cohort. Three of the identified cytomegalovirus-associated TCR beta chains were confirmed in vitro to be specific for cytomegalovirus antigens. Most CMV-associated TCR beta chains appeared to be HLA-restricted in a later analysis, and the HLA associations seemed to be driven largely by CMV exposure. Presence/absence analyses assumed roughly uniform sequencing depth across donors, an assumption that may not hold. An earlier analysis of some 590 of the donors showed that most TCR beta V segments appeared in productive rearrangements either about 90% or about 30% of the time, which broadly matched IMGT annotations.

The cohort was made up of around 720 healthy bone marrow donors. Cohort members were all nominally healthy when sampled, although unrecorded immune exposures were likely present. The donor was CMV seronegative and belonged to the group of 352 seronegative cohort members. Every donor gave a peripheral blood sample, and the peripheral blood mononuclear cells from that sample were used for TCR beta sequencing. Genomic DNA was extracted from the blood cell samples with the Qiagen DNeasy Blood Extraction Kit. Library preparation was by the immunoSEQ multiplex PCR assay. The multiplex PCR relied on a mix of 60 forward primers for TCR Vbeta segments and 13 reverse primers for TCR Jbeta segments. Amplification of the CDR3 region of rearranged TCR beta genes was performed with a multiplex PCR assay on genomic DNA. The amplified TCR beta libraries were sequenced on the Illumina HiSeq System as 87-base-pair reads. Per the original workflow: In a later analysis, tens of millions of unique TCR beta chains were counted across the 500 to 850 repertoires, and some 10 million of these chains were shared by at least two donors. Raw reads were error-corrected and collapsed into unique sequences by a nearest-neighbor algorithm in which closely related sequences were merged to remove PCR and sequencing errors. Alignment of CDR3 sequences to IMGT reference sequences was used to assign V, D and J gene segments. For a sequence to be retained, at least a six-nucleotide match to both a V gene segment and a J gene segment was required. Rearrangements were called productive when the CDR3 lacked stop codons and stayed in frame with V and J; all others were non-productive. Following IMGT convention, CDR3 was defined as the stretch from the second conserved V-encoded cysteine up to the conserved J-encoded phenylalanine. The earlier analysis of more than 450 of the donors excluded sequences that lacked an unambiguous match to a single V gene segment. An earlier analysis of 587 of the donors called V segments functional above 56.7% productive rearrangements and segregating when the between-donor standard deviation exceeded 5%. A statistical classification framework was built to diagnose cytomegalovirus status from the catalog of TCR beta chain sequences. In a later analysis, TCR nucleotide sequences were compared against IMGT/GENE-DB human TR gene sequences so that V and J genes could be assigned. The TCRdist pipeline was used in a later analysis to assign CDR3 sequences and most-parsimonious VDJ recombination scenarios. In a later analysis, every TCR beta chain was defined by the combination of its CDR3 amino acid sequence and its V-gene family, and reads without a unique V-gene family were dropped. To address suspected cross-contamination and a sequencing artifact, a later analysis removed 592 highly shared, low-generation-probability nucleotide sequences. For each public chain, a later analysis derived a clonal expansion index from normalized ranks of inferred template counts within each repertoire. A later analysis computed generation probabilities with a VDJ recombination model fitted to out-of-frame rearrangements, and checked the results against IGoR. Hypergeometric tests were used in a later analysis to score TCR-TCR, TCR-HLA and TCR-CMV co-occurrence, with a repertoire-size bias correction applied to the TCR pairs. A later analysis estimated false discovery rates by permuting HLA or CMV assignments 20 times. A later analysis grouped co-occurring TCRs with DBSCAN, adding TCRdist sequence similarity when clustering within HLA-allele-positive subsets. Repertoires with fewer than 30,000 or more than 120,000 public chains, plus five repertoires with anomalous nucleotide sharing, were excluded from co-occurrence clustering. TCRdb re-hosts the immuneACCESS table, in-frame sequences only. Its copies lack some clones; in the studies checked, an unresolved V gene accounts for under half of them, and the cause for the rest is not known. V and J calls and clone size come straight from that table; D and trimming were deduced from the DNA. In this sample the table shows 150,000 to 200,000 clones, less than 90% of which occur a single time. Together, the top ten hold 0.2% to 0.3% of the sample.

About this clone itself: Its specific antigen is unknown. Base qualities are not at hand, and no much larger clone is one base apart.

This clonotype originated in a boy between 10 and 17 years old in good health and CMV-seronegative. Sample: PBMCs.

CDR3 region: CASSLNAGLLQETQYF. The base sequence is TGTGCCAGCAGTTTAAACGCAGGGTTGCTCCAAGAGACCCAGTACTTC. This receptor chain uses TRBV27 and TRBJ2-5; matching of 5 bases hints at TRBD1 as the D gene. The CDR3 runs 16 amino acids, cysteine and phenylalanine included. Only the CDR3 part of the read is kept: 48 bases, read in frame from the first base. The germline V gene (reference sequence) yields MNHEY for CDR1 and SMNVEV for CDR2. V is pared back by 2 bases and J by 1 base, with 14 bases lying between the germline termini.